This note documents a single TCR beta chain sequence. Its target is not known. Sequenced by immunoSEQ multiplex PCR; TCRdb stores in-frame clones only, minus some. There are roughly 120,000 clones in the sample; about 89% occur only once, and about 7.1% lies in the top ten. Germline V CDR1 and CDR2: MNHEY, SMNVEV (reference sequence). Trimming took 4 bases from V and 1 from J, leaving 9 bases between them. CDR3 length: 14 amino acids. The sample belongs to a study of T cell responses to AZD1222 COVID-19 vaccine. Study-level results: Vaccine-related CD4 TCRs covered spike, predominating at 160-218 and 743-854. Only 5 to 7 AZD1222 recipients tested seropositive at baseline.

The clonotype was recovered from an adult who received the AZD1222 COVID-19 vaccine. J is TRBJ2-3 and V is TRBV27; no clear D gene. The input for sequencing was peripheral blood, taken 28 days after the second AZD1222 dose. The CDR3 sequence: CASSYRARTDTQYF. CDR3 in DNA: TGTGCCAGCAGTTACCGGGCGCGCACAGATACGCAGTATTTT.